The 20 T cell receptor beta chains presented below share a single source sample, sequenced in a study of T cells in Graves' hyperthyroidism and ophthalmopathy. Regions amplified from RNA transcripts were the TCR beta CDR3 regions. Primed by the HTBI set, a first-round RT-PCR was run on the TCR CDR3. TCRdb redid the calling of the multiplex PCR reads with MiXCR, one entry per CDR3 protein. The sample includes about 400,000 distinct CDR3 sequences, roughly an eighth seen only once; the top ten take 5% to 6%. Sequences were obtained from blood. The source is a woman between 18 and 29 years old with Graves' hyperthyroidism.

This clonotype was observed at least ten times. The genes are TRBV18 and TRBJ1-2; D is possibly TRBD1 (5 bases). The CDR3 covers 16 residues. Trimming stripped 3 bases from V and 3 bases from J, with 17 bases between. In germline, CDR1 is KGHSH, CDR2 LQKENI. In DNA form, the CDR3 reads TGTGCCAGCTCACCCGGGCCCCGCGGGGCATACTATGGCTACACCTTC. Encoded protein: CASSPGPRGAYYGYTF.

This clonotype was detected many times. The chain uses TRBV30 and TRBJ1-2; unclear D gene. The CDR3 is 12 residues long. Trimming removed 3 bases from V and 2 bases from J, with 7 bases in between. Per germline, CDR1 GTSNPN and CDR2 SVGIG (reference sequence). In DNA, the CDR3 is TGTGCCTGGAGGCCGCCGAACTATGGCTACACCTTC. It yields the protein CAWRPPNYGYTF.

This clonotype appeared a few times. A much larger clone is a single base away; this may be a read error. The J gene is TRBJ2-5, the V gene TRBV5-4; 8 positions match TRBD1. V shed 3 bases, J shed 0 bases, and the junction held 1 base outside the gene matches. The CDR3 sequence is 14 residues long. Germline V CDR1 and CDR2: SGHNT, YYREEE (reference sequence). The CDR3 DNA reads as TGTGCCAGCAGCTCGGGACAGGACCAAGAGACCCAGTACTTC. It codes for CASSSGQDQETQYF.

Remarks on this clonotype: The junction departs from the called germline gene at one end, perhaps through a read error. The genes are TRBV9 and TRBJ2-3; 14 bases line up with TRBD2. The CDR3 runs to 17 residues. Germline V gene lookup returns CDR1 SGDLS and CDR2 YYNGEE. The CDR3 spells CANSVAGTSGSTDTQYF. The CDR3 DNA is TGTGCCAACAGCGTAGCCGGGACTAGCGGGAGTACAGATACGCAGTATTTT. Using reference TRBV9 and TRBJ2-3 for the parts outside the CDR3, the full variable domain is DSGVTQTPKHLITATGQRVTLRCSPRSGDLSVYWYQQSLDQGLQFLIQYYNGEERAKGNILERFSAQQFPDLHSELNLSSLELGDSALYFCANSVAGTSGSTDTQYFGPGTRLTVL.

This clonotype has more than one count but fewer than ten. V usage is TRBV12-3 or TRBV12-4 and J usage is TRBJ2-3; 10 nucleotides agree with TRBD1. There are 15 residues in the CDR3. The trim removed 6 bases at V and 6 bases at J, leaving 9 bases unmatched. The CDR3 spells CASRETGGDWDTQYF. Here the CDR3 DNA reads TGTGCCAGCAGGGAGACAGGGGGCGATTGGGATACGCAGTATTTT.

This chain links TRBV7-6 with TRBJ2-7, with 12 nucleotides matching TRBD2. V shed 5 bases and J 6 bases; nucleotides not matched to a gene: 11. Looked up from germline, CDR1 is SGHVS and CDR2 is FNYEAQ. CDR3 size: 16 residues. The CDR3 nucleotides are TGTGCCAGCAGCCTTAGTCTAGCGGGAGGGCCGAGCGAGCAGTACTTC. Translated: CASSLSLAGGPSEQYF.

This clonotype was found many times. This chain uses TRBV28 with TRBJ1-1, with 8 nucleotides matching TRBD1. This CDR3 has 13 residues. From germline, CDR1 is MDHEN and CDR2 SYDVKM. V lost 3 bases to trimming and J lost 4 bases; unmatched junction nucleotides: 1. This CDR3 reads CASSFQGATEAFF. Here the CDR3 DNA reads TGTGCCAGCAGTTTTCAGGGGGCCACTGAAGCTTTCTTT.

Concerning this clonotype itself: A read error may explain this, as a much larger clone is one base away. The chain is built from TRBV20-1 and TRBJ1-1, with TRBD1 as a possible D gene (5 bases). CDR1 and CDR2 (germline): DFQATT, SNEGSKA (reference sequence). The V end lost 3 bases, the J end lost 1 base, and 9 bases lay between the germline ends. The length of the CDR3 is 13 residues. The CDR3 coding sequence is TGCAGTGCTAGGTACGGACAGAACACTGAAGCTTTCTTT. Protein product: CSARYGQNTEAFF.

Many counts were recorded for this clonotype. The chain employs TRBV28 and TRBJ2-1; a possible D gene is TRBD2 (6 bases). The CDR3 consists of 16 residues. The V and J ends lost 3 bases and 6 bases respectively, with 18 bases between them. CDR1 and CDR2 (germline): MDHEN, SYDVKM. Here the CDR3 reads CASSLLGGKISNEQFF. DNA for the CDR3: TGTGCCAGCAGTTTGCTGGGCGGGAAGATTAGCAATGAGCAGTTCTTC.

This clonotype appeared a few times. V and J are TRBV6-2 or TRBV6-3 and TRBJ2-7; TRBD1 matches at 9 bases. J lost 7 bases, V lost 7 bases, and 11 bases had no gene match. This CDR3 comprises 14 residues. The V gene's germline CDR1 is MNHEY and CDR2 SVGEGT. The CDR3 loop reads CASTPTGGLFEQYF. The CDR3 nucleotides read TGTGCCAGCACCCCGACAGGGGGGCTTTTTGAGCAGTACTTC.

This clonotype was recorded at least ten times. This chain uses TRBV5-5 with TRBJ2-7; unclear D gene. V gave up 2 bases and J gave up 1 base, with 10 bases separating them. Germline CDR1 reads SGHKS; CDR2 reads YYEKEE (reference sequence). The CDR3 totals 14 residues. CDR3 residues: CASSFFIESYEQYF. The CDR3 bases are TGTGCCAGCAGCTTCTTCATTGAATCCTACGAGCAGTACTTC.

The J gene is TRBJ2-5, the V gene TRBV27; D ambiguous. Germline-derived CDR1 and CDR2 are MNHEY and SMNVEV (reference sequence). The CDR3 sequence is 13 residues long. V dropped 3 bases and J dropped 7 bases, with 12 bases sitting between them. CDR3 coding DNA: TGTGCCAGCAGTTTTGGGAATTGGGGGACCCAGTACTTC. Protein: CASSFGNWGTQYF.

The CDR3 DNA follows: TGTGCCAGCACCCCCTTGTCGGGAGGGACTGAAGCTTTCTTT. Encoded protein: CASTPLSGGTEAFF. The gene calls are TRBV7-9 and TRBJ1-1; no clear D gene. Trimming stripped 7 bases from V and 5 bases from J, with 17 bases between. The CDR3 length is 14 residues. From germline, CDR1 is SEHNR and CDR2 FQNEAQ (reference sequence).

Many counts were recorded for this clonotype. The CDR3 loop reads CASSSSAGRSYNEQFF. DNA of the CDR3: TGTGCCAGCAGTTCGTCAGCGGGCCGCTCCTACAATGAGCAGTTCTTC. V and J are TRBV28 and TRBJ2-1, with a possible D match to TRBD2 (6 bases). Germline loops: CDR1 MDHEN, CDR2 SYDVKM. The CDR3 consists of 16 residues. The V end was cut by 4 bases, the J end by 0 bases, with 13 bases between.

As regards this clonotype: This may come from a read error, since a much larger clone is one base off. The chain couples TRBV12-3 or TRBV12-4 to TRBJ2-7; tentatively, D is TRBD1 (5 bases). The CDR3 covers 13 residues. The ends were cut back, 4 bases at V and 3 bases at J, with 10 bases in the middle. The CDR3 sequence is CASSSGAVYEQYF. The CDR3 bases are TGTGCCAGCAGTTCTGGGGCAGTCTACGAGCAGTACTTC.

The table lists this clonotype with many counts. V usage is TRBV28 and J usage is TRBJ2-1; 8 bases are a match to TRBD2. Germline CDR1 MDHEN, CDR2 SYDVKM. The CDR3 contains 17 residues. Trimming at V came to 2 bases and at J to 2 bases, leaving 8 bases not matched to a gene. DNA of the CDR3: TGTGCCAGCAGTTTAAACCTCCATAGCGGGACCTACAATGAGCAGTTCTTC. Residues: CASSLNLHSGTYNEQFF. The variable domain in full, completed from reference TRBV28 and TRBJ2-1, reads DVKVTQSSRYLVKRTGEKVFLECVQDMDHENMFWYRQDPGLGLRLIYFSYDVKMKEKGDIPEGYSVSREKKERFSLILESASTNQTSMYLCASSLNLHSGTYNEQFFGPGTRLTVL.

This clonotype was counted at least ten times. The V call is TRBV28, the J call TRBJ2-3; 7 bases match TRBD1. The CDR3 runs to 14 residues. The junction had 5 bases not matched to a gene; V was cut back by 4 bases and J by 4 bases. Germline V CDR1 and CDR2: MDHEN, SYDVKM. CDR3: CASSSPGTADTQYF. The CDR3 region has the DNA TGTGCCAGCAGTTCCCCGGGGACAGCAGATACGCAGTATTTT.

This clonotype came up many times. V usage is TRBV9 and J usage is TRBJ2-7, with TRBD1 as a possible D gene (6 bases). V dropped 4 bases and J dropped 1 base, with 12 bases sitting between them. The germline gives CDR1 SGDLS, CDR2 YYNGEE. The CDR3 length is 14 residues. The CDR3 DNA reads TGTGCCAGCAGCACGGGACACGGATCCTACGAGCAGTACTTC. This gives the protein CASSTGHGSYEQYF.

The chain links TRBV5-1 to TRBJ2-5, with TRBD1 identical over 11 bases. The CDR3 sequence is 15 residues long. After removal of 4 bases from V and 4 bases from J, the junction contained 6 bases not matched to a gene. The V gene's germline CDR1 is SGHRS and CDR2 YFSETQ. CDR3: CASSPGQGARETQYF. The CDR3 coding sequence is TGCGCCAGCAGCCCCGGACAGGGGGCGCGAGAGACCCAGTACTTC.

This clonotype was detected ten times or more. The CDR3 sequence is CASSGDRDNQPQHF. DNA for the CDR3: TGTGCCAGCAGCGGGGACAGGGATAATCAGCCCCAGCATTTT. V and J are TRBV7-9 and TRBJ1-5; the match to TRBD1 covers 9 bases. CDR3 length: 14 residues. The germline gives CDR1 SEHNR, CDR2 FQNEAQ (reference sequence). J was trimmed by 4 bases and V by 5 bases; bases with no gene match: 3.